This T cell receptor (beta chain) originates from a study of OX40 agonist ivuxolimab in advanced cancers. Whole-study results and caveats: CD4+ and CD8+ blood T cells expanded clonally by week 6 at 0.1 to 3.0 mg/kg. In general, CD8+ T cells held more expanded clones than CD4+ did, on average.

V was clipped by 2 bases and J by 0 bases, with 11 bases between them. The CDR3 length is 15 residues. From germline, CDR1 is MNHNS and CDR2 SASEGT. Individuals having autoimmune disease history or systemic immunosuppression were not enrolled. On cycle 4 day 1 and cycle 7 day 1, as well as at baseline, blood was sampled. The assay was immunoSEQ multiplex PCR, and TCRdb's table has in-frame clones only and misses some. The sample carries approximately 90,000 clones, approximately 85% recorded once. A note on this clone: Its antigen is currently unknown.

The V call is TRBV6-1, the J call TRBJ2-7, with a tentative D call TRBD2 (5 bases). The sample here was CD4+ or CD8+ T cells sorted from blood, taken in a trial of the OX40 agonist ivuxolimab. The receptor was derived from an adult with an advanced solid tumor such as melanoma, head and neck, liver or kidney cancer. The CDR3 protein is CASSERGWSSYEQYF. The CDR3 DNA reads TGTGCCAGCAGTGAACGGGGATGGAGCTCCTACGAGCAGTACTTC.